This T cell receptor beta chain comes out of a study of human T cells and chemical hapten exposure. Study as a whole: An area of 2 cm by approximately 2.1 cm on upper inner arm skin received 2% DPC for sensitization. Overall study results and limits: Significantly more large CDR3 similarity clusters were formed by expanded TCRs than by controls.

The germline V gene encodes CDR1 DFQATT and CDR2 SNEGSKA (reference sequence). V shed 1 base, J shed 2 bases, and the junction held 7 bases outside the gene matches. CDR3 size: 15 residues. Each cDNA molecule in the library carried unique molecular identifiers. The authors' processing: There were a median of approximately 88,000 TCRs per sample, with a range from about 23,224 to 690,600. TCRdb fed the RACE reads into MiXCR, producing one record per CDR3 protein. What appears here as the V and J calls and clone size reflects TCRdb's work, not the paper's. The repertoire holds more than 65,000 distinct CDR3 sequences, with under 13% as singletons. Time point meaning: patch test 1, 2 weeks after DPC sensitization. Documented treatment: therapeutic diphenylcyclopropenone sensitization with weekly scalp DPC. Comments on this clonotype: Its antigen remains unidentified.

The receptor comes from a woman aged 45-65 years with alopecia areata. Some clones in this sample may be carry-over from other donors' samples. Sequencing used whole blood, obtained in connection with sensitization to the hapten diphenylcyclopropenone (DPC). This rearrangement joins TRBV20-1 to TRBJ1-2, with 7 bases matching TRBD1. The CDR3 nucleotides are TGCAGTGCTAGAGGACAGGGAAGATCCAACTATGGCTACACCTTC. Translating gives CSARGQGRSNYGYTF.